The sequence of this TCR beta chain was determined in a study of blood T cell repertoires in COVID-19. How the authors handled the data: The authors estimated nucleated cell counts from reference gene primer amplification. Repertoires were generated with immunoSEQ multiplex PCR, while TCRdb's copy carries only in-frame clones and drops some. V and J calls and clone size are copied from that table; D and trimming were computed from the DNA. Of about 130,000 clones listed, just over 75% are singletons. The CDR3 extends over 14 amino acids. V was clipped by 1 base and J by 5 bases, with 14 bases between them. Looked up from germline, CDR1 is GTSNPN and CDR2 is SVGIG (reference sequence).

The chain has TRBV30 and TRBJ1-1; no firm D call. Sequencing was done on a sample of peripheral blood. The receptor was derived from a human donor in a cohort sampled during active COVID-19. The CDR3 sequence is CAWSDFGIRTEAFF. For the CDR3, the DNA is TGTGCCTGGAGTGATTTCGGTATTCGGACTGAAGCTTTCTTT.